One and the same sample provided the 23 T cell receptor delta chains below, sequenced in a study of human gamma delta and Vdelta1 T cells. These TCRs' antigens remain unknown. TCRdb called clones anew from the PCR reads with CATT. The table records under 7,000 delta-chain clones, roughly 40% of them present only once. Input material: Vdelta1 gamma-delta T cells from blood grown in culture (DOT cells). Every receptor here comes from a human donor in good health.

The count of this clone is one. The rearrangement joins TRDV1 to TRDJ1, with 11 bases lining up with TRDD3. The germline gives CDR1 TSWWSYY, CDR2 QGS. V was pared by 3 bases and J by 4 bases, with 25 bases of the junction left unmatched. This CDR3 comprises 22 residues. CDR3 DNA: TGTGCTCTTGGGGACGCCCTTCCTTCATGGGGGATACTGGGGGATAATGGCGATAAACTCATCTTT. Its translation: CALGDALPSWGILGDNGDKLIF.

This clone appeared a few times. The chain links TRDV1 to TRDJ3; weak D call: TRDD3 (6 bases). The V gene's germline CDR1 is TSWWSYY and CDR2 QGS. The CDR3 loop spans 21 amino acids. Trimming shortened V by 0 bases and J by 0 bases, and 18 bases separated the two germline ends. CDR3 residues: CALGELRGGKRSSWDTRQMFF. Here the CDR3 DNA reads TGTGCTCTTGGGGAACTGAGAGGGGGGAAGAGGAGCTCCTGGGACACCCGACAGATGTTTTTC.

The gene calls are TRDV1 and TRDJ1; TRDD3 matches at 10 bases. V lost 4 bases to trimming and J lost 3 bases; unmatched junction nucleotides: 17. The germline CDR1 and CDR2 sequences are TSWWSYY and QGS. The CDR3 loop spans 19 amino acids. Written as DNA, the CDR3 is TGTGCTCTTGGGGCCGTAAGCGGACTGGGGGATGCTAGCGCCGATAAACTCATCTTT. Protein sequence: CALGAVSGLGDASADKLIF.

By its share, this clone is medium-sized (0.01 to 0.1%). The rearrangement uses TRDV1 and TRDJ1, with D possibly being TRDD3 (8 bases). Germline assignment: CDR1 TSWWSYY and CDR2 QGS. The CDR3 is made up of 25 amino acids. V lost 5 bases and J lost 0, with 43 bases in between. CDR3 nucleotides: TGTGCTCTTGGGACAATTCCTACTAGGTACTCTGTACTGGGGGGTACTTTAGAGTACACCGATAAACTCATCTTT. Translating gives CALGTIPTRYSVLGGTLEYTDKLIF.

This clone is labeled medium-sized. The genes are TRDV1 and TRDJ2, with 9 nucleotides matching TRDD3. Germline loops: CDR1 TSWWSYY, CDR2 QGS. The trim removed 6 bases at V and 3 bases at J, leaving 14 bases unmatched. The CDR3 sequence is 18 residues long. CDR3 region: CALGPLDWGKNLTAQLFF. The CDR3, as DNA: TGTGCTCTTGGTCCATTGGACTGGGGGAAAAATCTGACAGCACAACTCTTCTTT.

This chain joins TRDV1 and TRDJ1; 11 bases match TRDD3. J lost 3 bases, V lost 0 bases, and 27 bases had no gene match. From germline, CDR1 is TSWWSYY and CDR2 QGS. The CDR3 spans 24 residues. The CDR3 sequence is CALGELELPTGWGIQPMYSDKLIF. The CDR3 bases are TGTGCTCTTGGGGAACTAGAACTTCCTACGGGCTGGGGGATACAGCCCATGTATTCCGATAAACTCATCTTT.

This clone was recorded only once. The sample holds other DNA sequences that translate to the same CDR3. The chain employs TRDV1 and TRDJ1, with 9 bases that match TRDD3. Germline CDR1 and CDR2: TSWWSYY and QGS. CDR3 size: 18 residues. With 1 base clipped from V and 0 bases from J, the junction kept 9 bases outside the gene matches. This CDR3 is CALGEPRGILQYTDKLIF. Here the CDR3 DNA reads TGTGCTCTTGGGGAACCTAGGGGGATACTACAGTACACCGATAAACTCATCTTT.

J gene TRDJ2 was identified, but the V gene was not called. The CDR3 extends over 10 amino acids. In DNA, the CDR3 is TGTAGTGCTTTGACAGCACAACTCTTCTTT. This gives the protein CSALTAQLFF.

This clone is termed medium-sized (0.01 to 0.1%). The rearrangement joins TRDV1 to TRDJ1; 11 bases agree with TRDD3. CDR3 length: 25 residues. Germline V lookup: CDR1 TSWWSYY, CDR2 QGS. V lost 2 bases to trimming and J lost 3 bases; unmatched junction nucleotides: 32. The CDR3 protein is CALGEGVPGTGGYPRRGYEPDKLIF. Here the CDR3 DNA reads TGTGCTCTTGGGGAAGGGGTTCCTGGGACTGGGGGATATCCTCGGAGGGGCTACGAGCCCGATAAACTCATCTTT.

This clone has only a few counts. The V and J genes are TRDV1 and TRDJ1; TRDD3 aligns across 10 bases. V dropped 4 bases and J dropped 8; count of bases not matched to a gene: 34. The CDR3 is 23 residues long. Per germline, CDR1 TSWWSYY and CDR2 QGS. CDR3 sequence reads: CALGGPPRLRISWGIEEIPKLIF. CDR3 DNA sequence: TGTGCTCTTGGGGGACCCCCGAGACTACGGATCAGCTGGGGGATAGAAGAGATTCCGAAACTCATCTTT.

The J gene is TRDJ1, the V gene TRDV1; D is ambiguous. This CDR3 is built from 15 residues. Between the trimmed V and J ends, which lost 1 base and 7 bases, there was a span of 16 bases. Germline CDR1 is TSWWSYY and CDR2 is QGS. CDR3 nucleotide sequence: TGTGCTCTTGGGGAACGCCCGGAGGGTGGTGGTAAACTCATCTTT. It specifies CALGERPEGGGKLIF.

The chain is built from TRDV2 and TRDJ1; 12 nucleotides align to TRDD3. The CDR3 runs to 19 residues. Germline lookup yields CDR1 GEAIGNYY and CDR2 EKD. J was trimmed by 4 bases and V by 6 bases; bases with no gene match: 20. The CDR3 DNA sequence: TGTGCCTGTCTCCTACGTCCTGCTACTGGGGGATACCGAGGCGATAAACTCATCTTT. Its translation: CACLLRPATGGYRGDKLIF.

This clone was observed a handful of times. This rearrangement joins TRDV1 to TRDJ1; 8 bases map to TRDD2. Trimming at V came to 3 bases and at J to 0 bases, leaving 30 bases not matched to a gene. This CDR3 has 24 residues. CDR1 and CDR2 (germline): TSWWSYY, QGS. As DNA, the CDR3 is TGTGCTCTTGGGGATAAGGGGCCTGGCCTTCCTAGGGCGAGGGGGGGGCCCGACACCGATAAACTCATCTTT. This translates into CALGDKGPGLPRARGGPDTDKLIF.

The chain carries TRDV1 and TRDJ3; D might be TRDD2 (6 bases). Germline loops: CDR1 TSWWSYY, CDR2 QGS. CDR3 length: 20 amino acids. Between the trimmed V and J ends, which lost 4 bases and 2 bases, there was a span of 21 bases. The CDR3 bases are TGTGCTCTTGGGGTCGGGAGCTTCCTCAAGTCGACCTGGGACACCCGACAGATGTTTTTC. Translated, it gives CALGVGSFLKSTWDTRQMFF.

This chain uses TRDV1 with TRDJ1; no definite D call. The CDR3 is made up of 19 amino acids. Germline-derived CDR1 and CDR2 are TSWWSYY and QGS. Deletions cut 3 bases from V and 5 bases from J, with 28 bases between. CDR3 sequence (DNA): TGTGCTCTTGGGGAGACTACTCCCACGCACCCACGGCCCACAGATAAACTCATCTTT. Its translation: CALGETTPTHPRPTDKLIF.

The chain is built from TRDV1 and TRDJ1, with a weak D call TRDD3 (6 bases). Germline V gives CDR1 TSWWSYY, CDR2 QGS. Trimming took off 3 bases at V and 0 bases at J, with 26 bases between the two ends. This CDR3 spans 20 amino acids. Written as DNA, the CDR3 is TGTGCTCTTGGGGACCGGTCCAGAGGGGGGGACTGGGTCAACACCGATAAACTCATCTTT. Residues: CALGDRSRGGDWVNTDKLIF.

The chain carries TRDV1 and TRDJ1; 11 positions agree with TRDD3. Germline CDR1 and CDR2: TSWWSYY and QGS. The CDR3 consists of 25 residues. After removal of 3 bases from V and 3 bases from J, the junction contained 33 bases not matched to a gene. The CDR3: CALGDRLPTSFWGIQQRHKADKLIF. The DNA for the CDR3 is TGTGCTCTTGGGGACCGCCTTCCTACGAGTTTCTGGGGGATACAGCAAAGGCACAAGGCCGATAAACTCATCTTT.

The chain couples TRDV1 to TRDJ1, with D possibly TRDD3 on 6 matching bases. This CDR3 comprises 16 residues. Trimming stripped 9 bases from V and 0 bases from J, with 20 bases between. CDR1 is TSWWSYY and CDR2 is QGS in the germline V gene. The CDR3 region is CALLLVVGGHTDKLIF. The CDR3 DNA sequence: TGTGCTCTCCTACTGGTGGTTGGGGGTCACACCGATAAACTCATCTTT.

This clone was detected a few times. The chain employs TRDV1 and TRDJ1; D remains unclear. Germline CDR1 TSWWSYY, CDR2 QGS. V was trimmed by 6 bases and J by 0 bases, leaving 23 bases between them. This CDR3 spans 18 amino acids. CDR3 sequence reads: CALGGSYPSRRYTDKLIF. The CDR3 DNA reads TGTGCTCTTGGTGGATCGTATCCCAGTAGGAGATACACCGATAAACTCATCTTT.

This chain uses TRDV1 with TRDJ1, with 7 bases aligning to TRDD2. The CDR3 length is 20 residues. Germline trimming cut 0 bases from V and 4 bases from J; bases unmatched to any gene: 20. Germline loops: CDR1 TSWWSYY, CDR2 QGS. The CDR3 spells CALGELGSYLRDDLRDKLIF. CDR3 bases: TGTGCTCTTGGGGAACTCGGTTCCTACCTAAGGGATGATCTACGCGATAAACTCATCTTT.

The chain has TRDV1 and TRDJ1; 8 nucleotides align to TRDD3. Unmatched junction bases numbered 26, after V lost 1 base and J lost 1 base. Looked up from germline, CDR1 is TSWWSYY and CDR2 is QGS. This CDR3 is built from 23 residues. Here the CDR3 reads CALGEPRPTYFRPAGGPTDKLIF. In DNA form, the CDR3 reads TGTGCTCTTGGGGAACCCCGGCCTACTTATTTTAGGCCCGCTGGGGGACCCACCGATAAACTCATCTTT.

This clone was seen only a few times. The chain carries TRDV1 and TRDJ1; D is perhaps TRDD3 (6 bases). CDR3 length: 18 amino acids. Germline V gives CDR1 TSWWSYY, CDR2 QGS. V was cut by 3 bases and J by 0 bases, with 20 bases left in between. The CDR3 sequence: CALGDFRHLVGDTDKLIF. The CDR3 DNA reads as TGTGCTCTTGGGGACTTTCGGCACCTAGTGGGGGACACCGATAAACTCATCTTT.

Notes on this clone: A far larger clone is a single base away, which makes a read error likely. The chain recombines TRDV1 with TRDJ1; D is possibly TRDD2 (6 bases). Germline CDR1 TSWWSYY, CDR2 QGS. There are 21 residues in the CDR3. The CDR3 DNA follows: TGTGCTCTTGGGGATCCTCGGCCTTCCACAAATCTCCGTACCATCCTGGATAAACGCATCTTT. Translated, it gives CALGDPRPSTNLRTILDKRIF.